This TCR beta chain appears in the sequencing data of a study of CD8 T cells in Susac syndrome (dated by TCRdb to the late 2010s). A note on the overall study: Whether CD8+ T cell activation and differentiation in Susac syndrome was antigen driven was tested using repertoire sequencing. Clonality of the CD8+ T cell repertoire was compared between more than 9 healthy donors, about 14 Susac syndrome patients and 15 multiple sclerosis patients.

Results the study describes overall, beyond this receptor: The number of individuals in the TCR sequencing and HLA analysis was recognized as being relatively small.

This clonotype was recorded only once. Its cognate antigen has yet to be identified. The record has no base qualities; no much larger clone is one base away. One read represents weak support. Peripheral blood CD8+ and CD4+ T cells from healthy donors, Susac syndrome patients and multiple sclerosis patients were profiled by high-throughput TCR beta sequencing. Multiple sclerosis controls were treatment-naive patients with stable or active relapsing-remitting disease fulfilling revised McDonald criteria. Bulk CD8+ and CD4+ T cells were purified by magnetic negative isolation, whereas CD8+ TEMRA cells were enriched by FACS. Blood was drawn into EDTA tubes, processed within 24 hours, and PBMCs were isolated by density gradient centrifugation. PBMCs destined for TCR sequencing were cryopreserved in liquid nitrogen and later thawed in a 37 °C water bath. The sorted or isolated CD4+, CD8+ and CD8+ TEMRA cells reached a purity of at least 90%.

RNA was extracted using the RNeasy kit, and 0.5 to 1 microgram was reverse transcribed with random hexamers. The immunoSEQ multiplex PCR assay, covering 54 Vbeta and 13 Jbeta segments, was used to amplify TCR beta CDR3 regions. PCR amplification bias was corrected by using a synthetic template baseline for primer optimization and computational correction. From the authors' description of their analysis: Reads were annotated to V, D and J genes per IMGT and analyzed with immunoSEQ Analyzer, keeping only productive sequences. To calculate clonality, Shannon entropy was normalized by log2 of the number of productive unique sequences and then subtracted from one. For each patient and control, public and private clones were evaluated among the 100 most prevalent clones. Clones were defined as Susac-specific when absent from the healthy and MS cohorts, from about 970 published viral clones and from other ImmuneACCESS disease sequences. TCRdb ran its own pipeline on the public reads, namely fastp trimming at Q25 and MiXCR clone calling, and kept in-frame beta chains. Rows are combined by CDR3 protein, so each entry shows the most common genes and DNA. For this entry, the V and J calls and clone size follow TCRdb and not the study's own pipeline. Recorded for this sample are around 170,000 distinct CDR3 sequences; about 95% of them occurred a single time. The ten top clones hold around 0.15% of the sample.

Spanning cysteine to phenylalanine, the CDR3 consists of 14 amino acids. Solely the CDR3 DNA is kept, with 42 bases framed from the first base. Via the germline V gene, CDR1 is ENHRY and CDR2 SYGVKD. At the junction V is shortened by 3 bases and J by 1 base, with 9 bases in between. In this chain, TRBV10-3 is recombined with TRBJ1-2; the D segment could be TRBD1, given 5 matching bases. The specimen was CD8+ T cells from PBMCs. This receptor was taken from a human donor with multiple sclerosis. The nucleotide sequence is TGTGCCATCAGTGATCCCAGGGTTAACTATGGCTACACCTTC. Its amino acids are CAISDPRVNYGYTF.